This T cell receptor beta chain came from a study of cytomegalovirus exposure and HLA in healthy donors. As for the study in general: Later analysis reported that the approximately 130 validation repertoires shared the platform of the approximately 620 first-cohort repertoires.

Note on this clone: Its antigen is unidentified.

Among the 110 or so subjects of the validation cohort, separate from the approximately 660-subject first cohort, were the donors. The protocol was immunoSEQ multiplex PCR, while the TCRdb copy is restricted to in-frame clones and leaves out a portion. The repertoire holds roughly 180,000 clones, with about nine tenths as singletons. This CDR3 is 14 amino acids long. Trimming took off 8 bases at V and 2 bases at J, with 13 bases between the two ends. Germline V gene data show CDR1 as MNHEY and CDR2 as SVGAGI. Regarding the study as a whole: Investigators reported 150 to 200 TCR beta chains as tied to cytomegalovirus. It was confirmed in vitro that three of the CMV-associated chains were specific for CMV antigens.

This receptor was taken from a man between 25 and 39 years old in good health and CMV-seropositive. This chain joins TRBV6-5 and TRBJ1-3, with a weak D call TRBD1 (5 bases). Specimen: PBMCs. The CDR3 DNA reads TGTGCCAGCCGGGGCGGAGAGACTGGAAACACCATATATTTT. Its translation is CASRGGETGNTIYF.